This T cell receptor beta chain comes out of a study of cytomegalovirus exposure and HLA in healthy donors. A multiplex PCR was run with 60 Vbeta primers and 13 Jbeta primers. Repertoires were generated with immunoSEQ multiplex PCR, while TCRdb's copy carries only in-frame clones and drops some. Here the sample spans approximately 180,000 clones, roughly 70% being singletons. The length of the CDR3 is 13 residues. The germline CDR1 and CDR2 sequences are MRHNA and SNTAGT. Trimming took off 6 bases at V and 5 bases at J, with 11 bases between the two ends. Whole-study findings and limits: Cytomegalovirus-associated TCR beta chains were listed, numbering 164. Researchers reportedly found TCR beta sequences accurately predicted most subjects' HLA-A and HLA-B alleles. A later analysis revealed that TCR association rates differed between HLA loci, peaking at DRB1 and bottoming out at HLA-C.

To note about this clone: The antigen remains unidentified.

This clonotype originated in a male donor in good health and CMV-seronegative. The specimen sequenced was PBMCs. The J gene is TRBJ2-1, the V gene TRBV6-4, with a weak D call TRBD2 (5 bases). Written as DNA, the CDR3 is TGTGCCAGCAGCGCGGGTGTCCACAATGAGCAGTTCTTC. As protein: CASSAGVHNEQFF.